This TCR beta chain originates from a study of blood T cell repertoires in COVID-19. V dropped 0 bases and J dropped 2 bases, with 14 bases sitting between them. The CDR3 loop spans 17 amino acids. CDR1 and CDR2 from the germline V gene are LGHNA and YSLEER. Participants' own reports of clinical history determined their cohort assignment. The method was immunoSEQ multiplex PCR; TCRdb's version includes in-frame clones alone and lacks a portion of them. The profile shows 250,000 to 400,000 clones, over 75% of them singletons. This chain connects TRBV4-3 to TRBJ1-3; no reliable D call. Material for sequencing was PBMCs or T cells enriched from blood (not recorded which). This TCR derives from a woman in her 30s who had recovered from COVID-19. Here the CDR3 reads CASSQDGRDVPGNTIYF. CDR3 in DNA: TGCGCCAGCAGCCAAGATGGTAGAGATGTCCCTGGAAACACCATATATTTT.